This T cell receptor beta chain originates from a study of shared clonotypes between healthy human individuals. Study findings and constraints: Richness estimates generally favored naive over memory subsets.

Assay used: immunoSEQ multiplex PCR; TCRdb lists only in-frame clones, some missing. This table holds 2 million to 3 million clones, over 85% found once. Turning to this clone: The antigen is not known.

The sequenced sample was naive CD4+ T cells from PBMCs. Specified subset: CD45RA+ positively selected. This TCR was sampled from a man aged 18 to 29 in good health. Some clones in this sample may be carry-over from other donors' samples.

The CDR3 region is CASTHRDSNQPQHF. CDR3 in DNA: TGTGCCAGCACCCACAGGGACAGCAATCAGCCCCAGCATTTT. The chain is built from TRBV5-6 and TRBJ1-5; a possible D gene is TRBD1 (6 bases). The CDR3 consists of 14 residues. Trimming took off 6 bases at V and 1 base at J, with 11 bases between the two ends. Germline V gene data show CDR1 as SGHDT and CDR2 as YYEEEE.